Listed below are T cell receptor beta chains from one sample, sequenced in a study of cytomegalovirus exposure and HLA in healthy donors. Method: immunoSEQ multiplex PCR; TCRdb's copy keeps in-frame clones and lacks some. The sample holds 150,000 to 200,000 clones, more than 75% seen once. Sequenced material: PBMCs. The receptors were sampled from a woman younger than 45 in good health and CMV-seropositive. Each CDR3 is given with its conserved first and last residue. Fields, in order: J gene, V gene, clone size, D gene, CDR3 DNA, CDR3 protein. A D gene is named only where the DNA matches it firmly. Expanded clones get a size class; other rows say once, few or many, or leave the size out.

TRBJ1-1 TRBV4-1 . . TGCGCCAGCAGCTTCATCACACAGAACACTGAAGCTTTCTTT CASSFITQNTEAFF
TRBJ2-7 TRBV5-5 . . TGTGCCAGCAGGCGGGATTCCGAGCAGTACTTC CASRRDSEQYF
TRBJ2-2 TRBV7-2 . TRBD2 TGTGCCAGCAGCGCTCTAGCGGGAGTCGTCACCGGGGAGCTGTTTTTT CASSALAGVVTGELFF
TRBJ2-1 TRBV6-6 . . TGTGCCAGCAGCTTTTCCTACAATGAGCAGTTCTTC CASSFSYNEQFF
TRBJ2-7 TRBV15 . TRBD2 TGTGCCACCAGCAGAGACGCTAGCGGGAGGTACTACGAGCAGTACTTC CATSRDASGRYYEQYF
TRBJ2-7 TRBV29-1 . . TGCAGCGTTGGGCAACAGGGCCACGAGCAGTACTTC CSVGQQGHEQYF
TRBJ1-1 TRBV10-1 . . TGCGCCAGCAGTGAAACAGGGATGAACACTGAAGCTTTCTTT CASSETGMNTEAFF
TRBJ1-6 TRBV28 . . TGTGCCAGCAGTCAGGGTGTTCGGTATAATTCACCCCTCCACTTT CASSQGVRYNSPLHF
TRBJ1-1 TRBV30 . TRBD1 TGTGCCTGGAGTCTACAGGGGCACACTGAAGCTTTCTTT CAWSLQGHTEAFF
TRBJ2-7 TRBV6-4 . . TGTGCCAGCAGTGACTCGAGAAGGTTGGAGAGTTCCTACGAGCAGTACTTC CASSDSRRLESSYEQYF
TRBJ1-3 TRBV4-1 few . TGCGCCAGCAGCCAAGATCCGGCTAGCCAAGGAAACACCATATATTTT CASSQDPASQGNTIYF
TRBJ2-7 TRBV28 . TRBD2 TGTGCCAGCAGTTCCCCCGGACTAGTAGTAAGGAACGAGCAGTACTTC CASSSPGLVVRNEQYF
TRBJ2-1 TRBV11-3 . TRBD2 TGTGCCAGCAGCTTAGAGGGACTAAGCTCCTACAATGAGCAGTTCTTC CASSLEGLSSYNEQFF
TRBJ2-5 TRBV7-2 . TRBD2 TGTGCCAGCAGCCTACGAGCGGGAGCCGAGACCCAGTACTTC CASSLRAGAETQYF
TRBJ2-3 TRBV6-8 . . TGTGCCAGCCTAGGGGGCACAGATACGCAGTATTTT CASLGGTDTQYF
TRBJ2-7 TRBV6-5 . TRBD1 TGTGCCAGCAGTTCCGGGACAGGGTCCTACGAGCAGTACTTC CASSSGTGSYEQYF
TRBJ2-7 TRBV11-2 . TRBD2 TGTGCCAGCAGCTCCACAGCGGGGGGGTACTCCTACGAGCAGTACTTC CASSSTAGGYSYEQYF
TRBJ2-7 TRBV6-5 . . TGTGCCAGCAGTCGACAGTCCGAGCAGTACTTC CASSRQSEQYF
TRBJ2-3 TRBV7-3 . . TGTGCCAGCAGCCCCCATGCGGGGAGAGTGGATACGCAGTATTTT CASSPHAGRVDTQYF
TRBJ2-5 TRBV5-1 once TRBD2 TGCGCCAGCAGCTTGGCGGCGGGAGGTCCCCCGGGGACCCAGTACTTC CASSLAAGGPPGTQYF
TRBJ1-2 TRBV2 . TRBD1 TGTGCCAGCGGCCCGGGACAGGCTTTTTATGGCTACACCTTC CASGPGQAFYGYTF
TRBJ2-7 TRBV4-3 . . TGCGCCAGCAGCCAAGCGCATAGCTCCTACGAGCAGTACTTC CASSQAHSSYEQYF
TRBJ2-7 TRBV27 once . TGTGCCAGCAGTCCACACGTCGACTCCTACGAGCAGTACTTC CASSPHVDSYEQYF
TRBJ2-3 TRBV9 . . TGTGCCAGCACCAACACAGATACGCAGTATTTT CASTNTDTQYF
TRBJ2-1 TRBV5-1 . . TGCGCCAGCAGCTTGGACGCGGTTAATGAGCAGTTCTTC CASSLDAVNEQFF